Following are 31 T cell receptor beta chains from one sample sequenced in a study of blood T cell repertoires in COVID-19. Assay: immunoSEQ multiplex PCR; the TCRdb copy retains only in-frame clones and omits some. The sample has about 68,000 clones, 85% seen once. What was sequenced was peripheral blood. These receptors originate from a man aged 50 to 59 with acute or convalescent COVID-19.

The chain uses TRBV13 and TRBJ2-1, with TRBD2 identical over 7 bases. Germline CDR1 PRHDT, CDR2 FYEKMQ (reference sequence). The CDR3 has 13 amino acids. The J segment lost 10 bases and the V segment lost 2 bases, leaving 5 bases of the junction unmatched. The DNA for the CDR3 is TGTGCCAGCAGCTTAATACTAGCGAGGGAGCAGTTCTTC. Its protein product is CASSLILAREQFF.

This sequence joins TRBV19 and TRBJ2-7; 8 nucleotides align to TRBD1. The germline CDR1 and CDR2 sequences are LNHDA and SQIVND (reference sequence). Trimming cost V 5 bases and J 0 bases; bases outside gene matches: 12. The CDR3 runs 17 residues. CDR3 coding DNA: TGTGCCAGTAGTGCCCCCCGCCTAGACAGGGGCTCCTACGAGCAGTACTTC. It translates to CASSAPRLDRGSYEQYF.

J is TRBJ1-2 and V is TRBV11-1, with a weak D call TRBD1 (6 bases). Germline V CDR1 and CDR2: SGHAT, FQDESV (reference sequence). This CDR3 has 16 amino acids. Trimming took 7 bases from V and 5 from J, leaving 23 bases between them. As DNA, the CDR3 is TGTGCCAGCACCCCTGACGTGGGGGCGATGGGATATGGCTACACCTTC. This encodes CASTPDVGAMGYGYTF.

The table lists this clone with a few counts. The CDR3 DNA sequence: TGTGCCAGCAGCAGAGGGGGACCTAGGCAGTTCTTC. Protein product: CASSRGGPRQFF. The V gene is TRBV21-1, the J gene TRBJ2-1; the D segment call TRBD1 is taken from the table without a DNA check. TRBV21-1 is classified as a pseudogene. CDR3 length: 12 residues.

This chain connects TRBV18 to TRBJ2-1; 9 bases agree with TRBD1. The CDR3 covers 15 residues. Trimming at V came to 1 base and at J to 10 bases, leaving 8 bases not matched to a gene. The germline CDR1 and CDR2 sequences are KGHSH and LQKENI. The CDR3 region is CASSPQGQGRGEQFF. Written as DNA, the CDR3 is TGTGCCAGCTCACCACAGGGACAGGGAAGAGGCGAGCAGTTCTTC.

The CDR3 nucleotides read TGTGCCAGCAGCTCGTTAGCGGGGGCTTTCGAGCAGTACTTC. It encodes CASSSLAGAFEQYF. This chain joins TRBV11-2 and TRBJ2-7; 9 nucleotides line up with TRBD2. V was clipped by 4 bases and J by 6 bases; unmatched bases: 7. CDR3 size: 14 residues. Germline V lookup: CDR1 SGHAT, CDR2 FQNNGV.

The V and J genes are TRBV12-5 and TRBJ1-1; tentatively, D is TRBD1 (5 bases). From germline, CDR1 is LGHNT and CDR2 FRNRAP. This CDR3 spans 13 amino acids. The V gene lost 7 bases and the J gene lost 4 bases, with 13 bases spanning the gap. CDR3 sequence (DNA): TGTGCTAGTGCGGGGGGTACGATCACTGAAGCTTTCTTT. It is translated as CASAGGTITEAFF.

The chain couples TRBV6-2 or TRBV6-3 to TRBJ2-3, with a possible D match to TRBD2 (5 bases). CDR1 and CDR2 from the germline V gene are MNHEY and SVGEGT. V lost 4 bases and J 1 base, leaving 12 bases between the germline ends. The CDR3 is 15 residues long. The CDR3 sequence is CASSFLAIGTDTQYF. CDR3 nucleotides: TGTGCCAGCAGTTTCCTAGCAATCGGCACAGATACGCAGTATTTT.

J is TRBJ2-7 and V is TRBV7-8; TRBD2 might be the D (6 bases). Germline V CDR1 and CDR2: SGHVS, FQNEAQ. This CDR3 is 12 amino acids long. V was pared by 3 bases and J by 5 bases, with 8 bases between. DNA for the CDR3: TGTGCCAGCAGCTTGGGAGGAGACGAGCAGTACTTC. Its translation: CASSLGGDEQYF.

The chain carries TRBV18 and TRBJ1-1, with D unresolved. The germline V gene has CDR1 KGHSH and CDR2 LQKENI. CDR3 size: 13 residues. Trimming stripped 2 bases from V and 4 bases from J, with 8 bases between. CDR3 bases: TGTGCCAGCTCACCATACTTGTCCACTGAAGCTTTCTTT. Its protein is CASSPYLSTEAFF.

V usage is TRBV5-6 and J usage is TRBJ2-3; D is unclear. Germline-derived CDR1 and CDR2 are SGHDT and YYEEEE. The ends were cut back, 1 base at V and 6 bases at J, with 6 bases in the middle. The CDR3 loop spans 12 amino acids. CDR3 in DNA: TGTGCCAGCAGCTTGATGAGGGATACGCAGTATTTT. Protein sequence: CASSLMRDTQYF.

The CDR3 region is CASGQGSSTDTQYF. In nucleotides, the CDR3 is TGTGCCAGCGGACAGGGGTCTAGCACAGATACGCAGTATTTT. This chain connects TRBV7-3 to TRBJ2-3; 9 bases are a match to TRBD1. The CDR3 runs 14 residues. V was pared by 8 bases and J by 0 bases, with 3 bases of the junction left unmatched. Germline values: CDR1 SGHTA, CDR2 FQGTGA. The whole variable domain, remainder taken from reference TRBV7-3 and TRBJ2-3, is GAGVSQTPSNKVTEKGKYVELRCDPISGHTALYWYRQSLGQGPEFLIYFQGTGAADDSGLPNDRFFAVRPEGSVSTLKIQRTERGDSAVYLCASGQGSSTDTQYFGPGTRLTVL.

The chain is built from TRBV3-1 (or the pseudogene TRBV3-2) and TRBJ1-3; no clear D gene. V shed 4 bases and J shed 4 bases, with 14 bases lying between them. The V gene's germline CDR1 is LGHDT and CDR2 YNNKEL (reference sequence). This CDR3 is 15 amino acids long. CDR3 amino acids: CASSPPHQQGNTIYF. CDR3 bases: TGTGCCAGCAGCCCACCGCATCAACAGGGAAACACCATATATTTT.

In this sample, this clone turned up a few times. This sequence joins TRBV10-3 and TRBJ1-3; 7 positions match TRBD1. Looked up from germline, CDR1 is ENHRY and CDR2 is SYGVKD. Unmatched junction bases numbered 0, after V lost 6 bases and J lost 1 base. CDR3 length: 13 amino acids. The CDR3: CAIRTGSGNTIYF. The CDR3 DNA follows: TGTGCCATCAGGACAGGGTCTGGAAACACCATATATTTT.

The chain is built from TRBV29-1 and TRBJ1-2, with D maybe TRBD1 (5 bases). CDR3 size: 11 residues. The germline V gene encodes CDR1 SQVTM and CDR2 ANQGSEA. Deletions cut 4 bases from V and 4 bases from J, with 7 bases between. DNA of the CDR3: TGCAGCGTTGGACAGTCCTATGGCTACACCTTC. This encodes CSVGQSYGYTF.

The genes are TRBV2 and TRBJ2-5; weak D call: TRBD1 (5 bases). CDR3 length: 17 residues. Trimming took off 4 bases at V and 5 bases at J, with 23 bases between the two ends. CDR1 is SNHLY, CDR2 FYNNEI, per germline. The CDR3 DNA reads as TGTGCCAGCAGTGGACGCCTTGGTCTCCAGGGTGGGGAGACCCAGTACTTC. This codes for CASSGRLGLQGGETQYF.

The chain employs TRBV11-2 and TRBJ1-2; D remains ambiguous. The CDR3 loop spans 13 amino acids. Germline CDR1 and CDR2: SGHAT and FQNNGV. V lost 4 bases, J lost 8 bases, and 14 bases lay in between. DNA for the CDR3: TGTGCCAGCAGCTCCACGGCAGCGGGAGGCTACACCTTC. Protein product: CASSSTAAGGYTF.

CDR3 nucleotides: TGTGCCAGCAGCTTACAGGGGGCGTTGGACACTGAAGCTTTCTTT. It is translated as CASSLQGALDTEAFF. The chain carries TRBV5-6 and TRBJ1-1, with 9 bases lining up with TRBD1. CDR1 SGHDT and CDR2 YYEEEE come from the germline V gene. Unmatched junction bases numbered 5, after V lost 2 bases and J lost 3 bases. The CDR3 has 15 amino acids.

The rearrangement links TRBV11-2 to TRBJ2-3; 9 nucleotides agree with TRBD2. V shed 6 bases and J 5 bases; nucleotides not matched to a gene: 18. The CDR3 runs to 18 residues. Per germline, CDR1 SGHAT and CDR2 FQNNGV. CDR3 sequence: CASSPRVGSGGAGDTQYF. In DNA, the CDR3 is TGTGCCAGCAGTCCTCGTGTGGGTAGCGGGGGTGCGGGAGATACGCAGTATTTT. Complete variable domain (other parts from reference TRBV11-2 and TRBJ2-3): EAGVAQSPRYKIIEKRQSVAFWCNPISGHATLYWYQQILGQGPKLLIQFQNNGVVDDSQLPKDRFSAERLKGVDSTLKIQPAKLEDSAVYLCASSPRVGSGGAGDTQYFGPGTRLTVL.

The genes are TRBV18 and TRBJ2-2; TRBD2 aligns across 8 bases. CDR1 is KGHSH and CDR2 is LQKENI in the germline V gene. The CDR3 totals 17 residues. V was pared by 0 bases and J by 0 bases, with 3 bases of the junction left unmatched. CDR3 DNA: TGTGCCAGCTCACCACCTCGGGGGGGCCCGAACACCGGGGAGCTGTTTTTT. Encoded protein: CASSPPRGGPNTGELFF.

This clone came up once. CDR3 in amino acids: CASSGEWGRDYGYTF. For the CDR3, the DNA is TGTGCCAGCAGCGGGGAATGGGGGCGGGACTATGGCTACACCTTC. This chain joins TRBV6-5 and TRBJ1-2; D is perhaps TRBD1 (6 bases). The CDR3 is 15 amino acids. The V end lost 6 bases, the J end lost 3 bases, and 17 bases lay between the germline ends. Germline V gives CDR1 MNHEY, CDR2 SVGAGI.

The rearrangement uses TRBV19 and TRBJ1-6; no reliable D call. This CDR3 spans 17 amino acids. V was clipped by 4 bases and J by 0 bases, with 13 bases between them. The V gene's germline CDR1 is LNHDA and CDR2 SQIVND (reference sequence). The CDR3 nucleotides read TGTGCCAGTAGTACCGCGGGCCTGAGCTCCTATAATTCACCCCTCCACTTT. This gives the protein CASSTAGLSSYNSPLHF.

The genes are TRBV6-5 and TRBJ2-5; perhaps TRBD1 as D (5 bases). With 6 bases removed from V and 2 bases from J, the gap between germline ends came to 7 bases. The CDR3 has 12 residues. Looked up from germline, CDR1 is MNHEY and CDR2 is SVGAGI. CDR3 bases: TGTGCCAGCAGGAACAGGCAAGAGACCCAGTACTTC. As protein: CASRNRQETQYF.

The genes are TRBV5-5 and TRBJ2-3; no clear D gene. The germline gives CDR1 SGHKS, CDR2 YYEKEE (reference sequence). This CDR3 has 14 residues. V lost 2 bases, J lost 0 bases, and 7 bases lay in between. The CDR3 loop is CASSLVRSTDTQYF. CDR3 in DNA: TGTGCCAGCAGCTTAGTCAGAAGCACAGATACGCAGTATTTT.

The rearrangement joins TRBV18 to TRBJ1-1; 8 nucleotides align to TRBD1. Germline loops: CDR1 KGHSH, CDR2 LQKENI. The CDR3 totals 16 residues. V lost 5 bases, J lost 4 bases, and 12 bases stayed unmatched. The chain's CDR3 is CASSKGQVEGGTEAFF. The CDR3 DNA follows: TGTGCCAGCTCAAAGGGACAGGTTGAAGGGGGCACTGAAGCTTTCTTT.

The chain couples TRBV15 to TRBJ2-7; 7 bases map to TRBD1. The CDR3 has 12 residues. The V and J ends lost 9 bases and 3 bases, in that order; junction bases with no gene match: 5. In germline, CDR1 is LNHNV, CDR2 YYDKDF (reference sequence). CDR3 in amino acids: CATARDSYEQYV. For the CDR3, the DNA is TGTGCCACAGCCCGGGACAGCTACGAGCAGTACGTC.

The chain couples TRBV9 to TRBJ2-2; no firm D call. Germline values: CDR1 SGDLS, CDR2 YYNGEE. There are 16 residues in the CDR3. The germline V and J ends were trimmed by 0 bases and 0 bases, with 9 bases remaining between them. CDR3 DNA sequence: TGTGCCAGCAGCGTAGCTAGTCAAGCGAACACCGGGGAGCTGTTTTTT. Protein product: CASSVASQANTGELFF.

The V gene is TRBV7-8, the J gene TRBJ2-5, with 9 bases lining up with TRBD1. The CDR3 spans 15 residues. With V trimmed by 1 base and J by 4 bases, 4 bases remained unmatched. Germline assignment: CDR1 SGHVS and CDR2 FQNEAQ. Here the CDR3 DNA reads TGTGCCAGCAGCTTAGTAACAGGGGGCGGAGAGACCCAGTACTTC. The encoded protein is CASSLVTGGGETQYF.

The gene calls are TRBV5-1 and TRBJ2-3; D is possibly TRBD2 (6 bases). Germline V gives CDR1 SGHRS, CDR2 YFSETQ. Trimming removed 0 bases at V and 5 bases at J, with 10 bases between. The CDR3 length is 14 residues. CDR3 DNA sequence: TGCGCCAGCAGCTTGGCGACTAGTGGAGATACGCAGTATTTT. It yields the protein CASSLATSGDTQYF.

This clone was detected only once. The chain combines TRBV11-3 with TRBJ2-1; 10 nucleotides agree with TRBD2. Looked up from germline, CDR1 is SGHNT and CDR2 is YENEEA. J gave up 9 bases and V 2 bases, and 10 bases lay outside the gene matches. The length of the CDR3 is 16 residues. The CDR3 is CASSLLSSGGSGEQFF. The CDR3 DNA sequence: TGTGCCAGCAGCTTACTTTCTAGCGGGGGATCGGGTGAGCAGTTCTTC. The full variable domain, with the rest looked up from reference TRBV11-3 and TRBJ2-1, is EAGVVQSPRYKIIEKKQPVAFWCNPISGHNTLYWYLQNLGQGPELLIRYENEEAVDDSQLPKDRFSAERLKGVDSTLKIQPAELGDSAVYLCASSLLSSGGSGEQFFGPGTRLTVL.

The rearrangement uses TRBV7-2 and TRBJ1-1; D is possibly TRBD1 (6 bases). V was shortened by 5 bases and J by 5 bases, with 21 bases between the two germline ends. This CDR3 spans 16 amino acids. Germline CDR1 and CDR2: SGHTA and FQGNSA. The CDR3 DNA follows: TGTGCCAGCAGCCCTGGGCAGGGGTGGGGATATACTGAAGCTTTCTTT. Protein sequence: CASSPGQGWGYTEAFF.